In its sample, the clone carrying this TCR beta chain was seen a few times. Antigen specificity is unknown. The data stem from a study of identifying expanded T cells in peripheral blood. Study results and caveats: Variance in clone template counts between two-week samples significantly increased with total template count across all healthy donors.

Healthy donors had no documented immune events, such as infections, while sampled. This table comes from immunoSEQ multiplex PCR, and its TCRdb copy is limited to in-frame clones, with some not included. The sample holds about 80,000 clones; roughly 91% are singletons and the top ten take 15% to 20%. Trimming cost V 4 bases and J 2 bases; bases outside gene matches: 7. CDR1 and CDR2 (germline): MDHEN, SYDVKM. The CDR3 is 16 residues long. The chain joins TRBV28 to TRBJ2-7, with 11 bases aligning to TRBD1. The sequence was collected from a person aged 18 to 75 in good health. Sequenced material: blood. In DNA, the CDR3 is TGTGCCAGCAGTTCAGAGGGACAGGGGGGACCCTACGAGCAGTACTTC. Its protein product is CASSSEGQGGPYEQYF.